These 23 T cell receptor beta chains were all obtained from the same sample, sequenced in a study of CD8+CD57+ T cells in acquired aplastic anemia. The template for TCR beta VDJ and CDR3 sequence profiling was genomic DNA. TCRdb processed the reads anew with MiXCR; each CDR3 protein has one entry. The table lists some 410,000 distinct CDR3 sequences, 60% to 80% of them singletons. Source material: sorted CD4+, CD8+, or CD8+CD57+ T cells (not recorded which) from PBMCs. The receptors originated from a human donor in good health, serving as a control.

The chain has TRBV20-1 and TRBJ1-5; no clear D gene. V shed 2 bases and J shed 5 bases, with 19 bases lying between them. Germline values: CDR1 DFQATT, CDR2 SNEGSKA (reference sequence). CDR3 length: 16 amino acids. Here the CDR3 DNA reads TGCAGTGCTAGACACCTCCCCGGTGCAGGCGATCAGCCCCAGCATTTT. It is translated as CSARHLPGAGDQPQHF.

Points on this clonotype: The CDR3 does not end in the conserved phenylalanine or tryptophan, so this is likely a read error. It is unclear where the CDR3 begins or ends on the DNA, so no DNA is shown, and the CDR3 is as TCRdb lists it. The CDR3 is CASSLSQGRHEQY. The chain combines TRBV7-9 with TRBJ2-2; TRBD1, the D gene given by the table, was not confirmed from the DNA. The CDR3 is 13 residues long, counting both termini. The germline V gene encodes CDR1 SEHNR and CDR2 FQNEAQ (reference sequence).

This clonotype has a single count. Since the CDR3 does not end with the conserved phenylalanine or tryptophan, this likely comes from a read error. The limits of the CDR3 on the DNA are not certain, so only TCRdb's listed CDR3 is given. The V and J genes are TRBV9 and TRBJ2-3; the table names TRBD2, a call not compared with the DNA. The CDR3 has 13 residues if both end residues are counted. Per the germline V gene, CDR1 is SGDLS and CDR2 is YYNGEE. CDR3 in amino acids: CASSQGRYDRANV.

The CDR3 DNA reads TGTGCTAGTGGTTTCGGCATACTGAGCAACGAGCAGTACTTC. Protein sequence: CASGFGILSNEQYF. The chain combines TRBV12-5 with TRBJ2-7; D ambiguous. Germline lookup yields CDR1 LGHNT and CDR2 FRNRAP. The CDR3 extends over 14 amino acids. The V end lost 3 bases, the J end lost 5 bases, and 14 bases lay between the germline ends. Looking up the rest from reference TRBV12-5 and TRBJ2-7 gives the full variable domain: DARVTQTPRHKVTEMGQEVTMRCQPILGHNTVFWYRQTMMQGLELLAYFRNRAPLDDSGMPKDRFSAEMPDATLATLKIQPSEPRDSAVYFCASGFGILSNEQYFGPGTRLTVT.

In its sample, this clonotype was seen once. The junction departs from germline at one end; a sequencing error may be responsible. V and J are TRBV5-4 and TRBJ1-3, with D possibly being TRBD1 (5 bases). Germline V gives CDR1 SGHNT, CDR2 YYREEE (reference sequence). The CDR3 runs to 15 residues. CDR3 sequence (DNA): TGTGCCAGCAGCCTGGGGGGGGACTCTGGAAACACCACATATTTT. Its protein is CASSLGGDSGNTTYF.

The chain links TRBV10-2 to TRBJ2-3; 13 bases match TRBD2. The V and J ends lost 5 bases and 8 bases, in that order; junction bases with no gene match: 7. The CDR3 runs 15 residues. Germline V lookup: CDR1 WSHSY, CDR2 SAAADI. For the CDR3, the DNA is TGCGCCAGCAGTCCGACTAGCGGGGGGCCGGTTACGCAGTATTTT. It yields the protein CASSPTSGGPVTQYF.

The chain combines TRBV7-3 with TRBJ2-7; 8 positions agree with TRBD2. The V segment lost 2 bases and the J segment 6 bases; nucleotides outside the gene matches: 9. The CDR3 runs 15 residues. Germline values: CDR1 SGHTA, CDR2 FQGTGA. This chain's CDR3 is CASSLVRGGVTEQYF. As DNA, the CDR3 is TGTGCCAGCAGCTTAGTCCGGGGGGGGGTCACCGAGCAGTACTTC.

The chain recombines TRBV10-3 with TRBJ2-1; 7 bases map to TRBD2. V shed 10 bases and J 7 bases; nucleotides not matched to a gene: 10. The CDR3 sequence is 13 residues long. Germline CDR1 is ENHRY and CDR2 is SYGVKD. CDR3 sequence: CATGSGGGNEQFF. CDR3 nucleotides: TGTGCCACCGGATCAGGCGGGGGAAATGAGCAGTTCTTC.

The rearrangement links TRBV4-1 to TRBJ2-4; TRBD2 might be the D (7 bases). Germline loops: CDR1 MGHRA, CDR2 YSYEKL. CDR3 length: 15 residues. V dropped 10 bases and J dropped 7 bases, with 23 bases sitting between them. This CDR3 is CATPVDGGGGNIQYF. The CDR3 DNA follows: TGCGCCACCCCCGTAGATGGGGGCGGGGGTAACATTCAGTACTTC.

As regards this clonotype: Germline is not matched at one junction end, which may reflect a read error. This chain connects TRBV7-7 to TRBJ2-1; 9 positions match TRBD2. Per germline, CDR1 SSHAT and CDR2 FNYEAQ (reference sequence). The CDR3 totals 15 residues. The CDR3 DNA sequence: TGTGCTAGCAGCTTAGCCAGCGGGGGGAGCAAGGAGCAGTTCTTC. Translating gives CASSLASGGSKEQFF.

This clonotype was recorded a few times. The gene calls are TRBV19 and TRBJ2-1; a possible D gene is TRBD1 (6 bases). Germline V CDR1 and CDR2: LNHDA, SQIVND (reference sequence). The CDR3 contains 13 residues. V was trimmed by 4 bases and J by 6 bases, leaving 10 bases between them. The CDR3 spells CASSKLRGNEQFF. The CDR3 nucleotides read TGTGCCAGTAGTAAACTCAGGGGCAATGAGCAGTTCTTC.

This clonotype has just one count. The chain couples TRBV7-9 to TRBJ2-7; D not certain. Trimming cost V 2 bases and J 2 bases, with 7 bases left between them. CDR1 is SEHNR and CDR2 is FQNEAQ in the germline V gene (reference sequence). This CDR3 spans 13 amino acids. CDR3 in amino acids: CASSLTVAYEQYF. CDR3 in DNA: TGTGCCAGCAGCTTAACCGTAGCCTACGAGCAGTACTTC.

Comments on this clonotype: The junction and the germline gene differ at one end; a read error may be behind it. The gene calls are TRBV20-1 and TRBJ1-2, with D perhaps matching TRBD1 (5 bases). The CDR3 has 11 residues. Germline CDR1 DFQATT, CDR2 SNEGSKA (reference sequence). The CDR3 is CSARALRASSF. CDR3 coding DNA: TGCAGTGCTAGAGCGCTCAGGGCTAGTTCCTTC.

The chain couples TRBV6-1 to TRBJ2-7, with 10 bases aligning to TRBD2. CDR1 and CDR2 from the germline V gene are MNHNS and SASEGT. The CDR3 loop spans 15 amino acids. The V segment lost 2 bases and the J segment 4 bases; nucleotides outside the gene matches: 5. CDR3 loop: CASSERLAGAYEQYF. Written as DNA, the CDR3 is TGTGCCAGCAGTGAACGGCTAGCGGGAGCTTACGAGCAGTACTTC.

With regard to this clonotype: The CDR3 carries no conserved terminal phenylalanine or tryptophan, so it likely arises from a read error. J is TRBJ2-7 and V is TRBV10-3; no clear D. This CDR3 is 17 amino acids long. The V and J ends lost 3 bases and 6 bases respectively, with 24 bases between them. CDR1 and CDR2 (germline): ENHRY, SYGVKD. In nucleotides, the CDR3 is TGTGCCATCAGTGACGCGTCGACCGTGACTCGCGTTACCGAGCAGTACTGC. This codes for CAISDASTVTRVTEQYC.

This chain joins TRBV25-1 and TRBJ1-6; maybe TRBD1 (5 bases). In germline, CDR1 is MGHDK, CDR2 SYGVNS. Trimming removed 2 bases from V and 5 bases from J, with 10 bases in between. The CDR3 totals 15 residues. The CDR3 DNA sequence: TGTGCCAGCAGTGAAGGAAGGGGCAATAATTCACCCCTCCACTTT. Protein product: CASSEGRGNNSPLHF.

The chain employs TRBV5-1 and TRBJ2-1, with 12 bases identical to TRBD2. This CDR3 has 14 residues. V gave up 4 bases and J gave up 9 bases; unmatched junction bases: 5. Germline V gene lookup returns CDR1 SGHRS and CDR2 YFSETQ. In DNA, the CDR3 is TGCGCCAGCAGCACCGGGACTAGCGGGCCTGAGCAGTTCTTC. Its translation is CASSTGTSGPEQFF. Full variable domain (rest looked up from reference TRBV5-1 and TRBJ2-1): KAGVTQTPRYLIKTRGQQVTLSCSPISGHRSVSWYQQTPGQGLQFLFEYFSETQRNKGNFPGRFSGRQFSNSRSEMNVSTLELGDSALYLCASSTGTSGPEQFFGPGTRLTVL.

As for this clonotype: The junction shows a germline mismatch at one end, possibly a read error. The rearrangement links TRBV7-2 to TRBJ1-6; TRBD1 might be the D (5 bases). This CDR3 comprises 13 residues. Germline lookup yields CDR1 SGHTA and CDR2 FQGNSA. The CDR3 reads CASSLEERTPLHF. In nucleotides, the CDR3 is TGTGCCAGCAGCTTAGAAGAGAGGACACCCCTGCACTTT.

The chain uses TRBV9 and TRBJ2-3; D gene ambiguous. The CDR3 has 14 amino acids. Germline V gene lookup returns CDR1 SGDLS and CDR2 YYNGEE. V lost 2 bases and J 15 bases, leaving 22 bases between the germline ends. CDR3 in amino acids: CASSVNAHAAYGYF. The CDR3 DNA reads as TGTGCCAGCAGCGTGAACGCTCACGCCGCCTATGGCTATTTT. Filled out from reference TRBV9 and TRBJ2-3, the complete variable domain reads DSGVTQTPKHLITATGQRVTLRCSPRSGDLSVYWYQQSLDQGLQFLIQYYNGEERAKGNILERFSAQQFPDLHSELNLSSLELGDSALYFCASSVNAHAAYGYFGPGTRLTVL.

Concerning this clonotype: This likely comes from a read error, as the CDR3 has no conserved phenylalanine or tryptophan at its end. It is unclear where the CDR3 begins or ends on the DNA, so no DNA is shown, and the CDR3 is as TCRdb lists it. The chain links TRBV7-2 to TRBJ2-7; the table names TRBD1, a call not compared with the DNA. The CDR3 length equals 13 residues, ends included. Germline CDR1 reads SGHTA; CDR2 reads FQGNSA. The CDR3 sequence is CASSPRTGHWYFG.

This sequence joins TRBV6-6 and TRBJ1-5; D perhaps matches TRBD1 (6 bases). CDR1 is MNHNY, CDR2 SVGAGI, per germline (reference sequence). Trimming took 5 bases from V and 11 from J, leaving 7 bases between them. This CDR3 spans 10 amino acids. CDR3 in DNA: TGTGCCAGCAGTAACAGGGCCCAGCATTTT. The encoded protein is CASSNRAQHF.

This clonotype was seen ten or more times. The chain couples TRBV19 to TRBJ2-6; the match to TRBD1 covers 8 bases. This CDR3 is built from 17 residues. The germline gives CDR1 LNHDA, CDR2 SQIVND (reference sequence). J gave up 1 base and V 5 bases, and 7 bases lay outside the gene matches. The CDR3 protein is CASSDGQGSSGANVLTF. As DNA, the CDR3 is TGTGCCAGTAGTGACGGACAGGGCTCTTCTGGGGCCAACGTCCTGACTTTC.

The chain carries TRBV11-3 and TRBJ1-4; 11 bases fit TRBD1. Germline V CDR1 and CDR2: SGHNT, YENEEA. The junction had 6 bases not matched to a gene; V was cut back by 3 bases and J by 12 bases. The CDR3 spans 14 residues. Here the CDR3 reads CASSFRDRGTQLFF. The CDR3 coding sequence is TGTGCCAGCAGCTTCCGGGACAGGGGGACACAACTGTTTTTT.